The 18 T cell receptor beta chains given below trace back to one sample, sequenced in a study of blood T cell repertoires in COVID-19. Using immunoSEQ multiplex PCR, the repertoire was profiled, and TCRdb retains in-frame clones only, with some absent. The sample comprises roughly 140,000 clones, over 75% of which are singletons, and 1.2% rests with the top ten. Sequencing used PBMCs or T cells enriched from blood (not recorded which). The receptors originated from a woman between 25 and 40 years old with acute COVID-19.

This clone was picked up one time. The chain recombines TRBV29-1 with TRBJ1-1; 7 bases are a match to TRBD1. Germline loops: CDR1 SQVTM, CDR2 ANQGSEA. The CDR3 is 14 amino acids. V shed 7 bases, J shed 3 bases, and the junction held 11 bases outside the gene matches. The CDR3 protein is CSAVSRTGYTEAFF. The CDR3 DNA reads as TGCAGCGCCGTTTCCCGGACAGGATACACTGAAGCTTTCTTT. Together with reference TRBV29-1 and TRBJ1-1, the CDR3 gives the full variable domain: SAVISQKPSRDICQRGTSLTIQCQVDSQVTMMFWYRQQPGQSLTLIATANQGSEATYESGFVIDKFPISRPNLTFSTLTVSNMSPEDSSIYLCSAVSRTGYTEAFFGQGTRLTVV.

This rearrangement joins TRBV5-1 to TRBJ1-4; 10 positions match TRBD1. The CDR3 loop spans 18 amino acids. In germline, CDR1 is SGHRS, CDR2 YFSETQ. With V trimmed by 3 bases and J by 3 bases, 11 bases remained unmatched. Here the CDR3 reads CASSSAKDGQGANEKLFF. The CDR3 DNA sequence: TGCGCCAGCAGCTCCGCGAAAGATGGACAGGGGGCTAATGAAAAACTGTTTTTT.

This chain joins TRBV6-4 and TRBJ2-2, with a possible D match to TRBD2 (5 bases). Germline-derived CDR1 and CDR2 are MRHNA and SNTAGT. Trimming removed 3 bases from V and 1 base from J, with 12 bases in between. CDR3 length: 16 amino acids. The CDR3: CASSESGAGNTGELFF. CDR3 in DNA: TGTGCCAGCAGTGAATCCGGTGCGGGGAACACCGGGGAGCTGTTTTTT.

This chain connects TRBV10-3 to TRBJ1-1; 8 bases fit TRBD1. The CDR3 extends over 17 amino acids. The germline V gene encodes CDR1 ENHRY and CDR2 SYGVKD. Trimming cost V 0 bases and J 10 bases; bases outside gene matches: 16. The CDR3 sequence: CAISESSSISRGRPAFF. CDR3 bases: TGTGCCATCAGTGAGTCTTCCTCGATTTCCAGGGGGCGCCCAGCTTTCTTT.

The chain carries TRBV6-5 and TRBJ1-2, with D perhaps matching TRBD1 (6 bases). The ends were cut back, 8 bases at V and 4 bases at J, with 14 bases in the middle. This CDR3 spans 13 amino acids. From germline, CDR1 is MNHEY and CDR2 SVGAGI. The DNA of the CDR3 is TGTGCCAGCGGCCCCCGGACAGTCTATGGCTACACCTTC. This sequence encodes CASGPRTVYGYTF.

V is TRBV27 and J is TRBJ1-1; D might be TRBD1 (5 bases). Trimming removed 4 bases at V and 1 base at J, with 16 bases between. The CDR3 is 16 residues long. Germline V CDR1 and CDR2: MNHEY, SMNVEV (reference sequence). CDR3 nucleotide sequence: TGTGCCAGCAGTTCCGACAGAACCACACCGAACACTGAAGCTTTCTTT. This translates into CASSSDRTTPNTEAFF.

The CDR3, as DNA: TGTGCCAGCAGTTTATCGACAATTAGCAATCAGCCCCAGCATTTT. Its protein is CASSLSTISNQPQHF. The V and J genes are TRBV28 and TRBJ1-5; D unresolved. There are 15 residues in the CDR3. V lost 1 base and J lost 0, with 7 bases in between. Germline V gives CDR1 MDHEN, CDR2 SYDVKM.

The chain combines TRBV7-6 with TRBJ2-1; 9 nucleotides line up with TRBD2. Germline lookup yields CDR1 SGHVS and CDR2 FNYEAQ. The length of the CDR3 is 20 residues. V was clipped by 6 bases and J by 10 bases; unmatched bases: 28. The CDR3 nucleotides are TGTGCCAGCAGTTATAGGGCGGGGGGGAGTACCGGGACTAGCAGAGAGGAGCAGTTCTTC. Translated, it gives CASSYRAGGSTGTSREEQFF.

For the CDR3, the DNA is TGCAGCGTTGTATCAGGGGCGAACACCGGGGAGCTGTTTTTT. This gives the protein CSVVSGANTGELFF. This rearrangement joins TRBV29-1 to TRBJ2-2, with a tentative D call TRBD1 (6 bases). CDR1 and CDR2 (germline): SQVTM, ANQGSEA. The CDR3 consists of 14 residues. Trimming took 4 bases from V and 0 from J, leaving 9 bases between them.

This clone was counted a few times. The gene calls are TRBV24-1 and TRBJ2-1; maybe TRBD2 (6 bases). Per germline, CDR1 KGHDR and CDR2 SFDVKD. Trimming pared 5 bases from V and 0 bases from J, leaving 22 bases between. This CDR3 is built from 19 residues. The CDR3 sequence is CATSGRGAGRASSYNEQFF. The CDR3 region has the DNA TGTGCCACCAGTGGGAGGGGCGCGGGGCGCGCCAGCTCCTACAATGAGCAGTTCTTC.

V is TRBV28 and J is TRBJ2-1; maybe TRBD1 (5 bases). V dropped 2 bases and J dropped 5 bases, with 7 bases sitting between them. CDR1 and CDR2 from the germline V gene are MDHEN and SYDVKM. This CDR3 is built from 13 residues. The CDR3 protein is CASSLAGNNEQFF. CDR3 bases: TGTGCCAGCAGTTTAGCAGGGAACAATGAGCAGTTCTTC.

This chain links TRBV19 with TRBJ1-1, with no clear D. The CDR3 is made up of 14 amino acids. The V gene's germline CDR1 is LNHDA and CDR2 SQIVND (reference sequence). V lost 6 bases and J 0 bases, leaving 11 bases between the germline ends. The CDR3 DNA is TGTGCCAGTAGGCAGGACGGGATGAACACTGAAGCTTTCTTT. This sequence encodes CASRQDGMNTEAFF.

The table lists this clone with a few counts. The chain links TRBV7-3 to TRBJ2-7, with D uncertain. Trimming removed 1 base from V and 0 bases from J, with 7 bases in between. Germline CDR1 and CDR2: SGHTA and FQGTGA. CDR3 length: 14 residues. The CDR3: CASSLIAGSYEQYF. CDR3 sequence (DNA): TGTGCCAGCAGCTTAATCGCCGGCTCCTACGAGCAGTACTTC.

The chain carries TRBV4-3 and TRBJ1-1, with 10 positions matching TRBD1. Losses at the gene ends were 0 bases for V and 4 bases for J; bases not matched to a gene: 5. Germline V gene data show CDR1 as LGHNA and CDR2 as YSLEER. This CDR3 spans 16 amino acids. The CDR3 region is CASSQDRTGGSTEAFF. The CDR3 DNA reads as TGCGCCAGCAGCCAAGACCGGACAGGGGGTTCCACTGAAGCTTTCTTT.

V usage is TRBV29-1 and J usage is TRBJ2-7; 9 bases match TRBD2. The CDR3 has 13 amino acids. CDR1 is SQVTM and CDR2 is ANQGSEA in the germline V gene. The J segment lost 4 bases and the V segment lost 7 bases, leaving 8 bases of the junction unmatched. The CDR3 DNA is TGCAGCGCGGAAGCGGGAGGAGGGTACGAGCAGTACTTC. Its protein product is CSAEAGGGYEQYF.

J is TRBJ1-5 and V is TRBV19, with D tentatively TRBD1 (6 bases). V was pared by 5 bases and J by 0 bases, with 17 bases between. The germline V gene has CDR1 LNHDA and CDR2 SQIVND (reference sequence). CDR3 length: 17 residues. The CDR3 DNA reads as TGTGCCAGTAGTCTGACGGCGACAGGATATAGCAATCAGCCCCAGCATTTT. It yields the protein CASSLTATGYSNQPQHF.

This sequence joins TRBV9 and TRBJ1-3, with D perhaps TRBD1 (6 bases). The germline V gene encodes CDR1 SGDLS and CDR2 YYNGEE. Trimming removed 3 bases from V and 1 base from J, with 17 bases in between. This CDR3 has 17 amino acids. The CDR3 nucleotides are TGTGCCAGCAGCGCGTACACAGGGACGTGGTCTGGAAACACCATATATTTT. It yields the protein CASSAYTGTWSGNTIYF.

The table lists this clone with a count of one. This chain joins TRBV6-1 and TRBJ2-7; maybe TRBD1 (6 bases). This CDR3 has 16 amino acids. Germline CDR1 is MNHNS and CDR2 is SASEGT. The germline V and J ends were trimmed by 1 base and 2 bases, with 15 bases remaining between them. The CDR3 spells CASSEGDTLPPYEQYF. In nucleotides, the CDR3 is TGTGCCAGCAGTGAAGGGGACACCCTTCCTCCCTACGAGCAGTACTTC.